Listed below are T cell receptor beta chains from one sample, sequenced in a study of blood T cell repertoires in COVID-19. TCRdb keeps only in-frame clones here, not all; method: immunoSEQ multiplex PCR. The repertoire holds 250,000 to 300,000 clones, with roughly 80% as singletons. Material: PBMCs or T cells enriched from blood (not recorded which). The receptors come from a man aged 30 to 45 with acute COVID-19. Each CDR3 is given with its conserved first and last residue. Each record gives: V gene, J gene, clone size, CDR3 length, D gene, CDR3 protein, CDR3 DNA. The D gene is left open where the match is weak. Only some rows state a clone size, as once, few, many or a class for expanded clones.

TRBV27,TRBJ2-2,NA,17,TRBD2,CASSLRNAGLAPGELFF,TGTGCCAGCAGTTTAAGAAATGCCGGACTAGCGCCCGGGGAGCTGTTTTTT
TRBV18,TRBJ1-3,NA,16,NA,CASSPNPHSSGNTIYF,TGTGCCAGCTCGCCAAACCCTCACTCCTCTGGAAACACCATATATTTT
TRBV25-1,TRBJ1-2,NA,13,NA,CASSEPGSFGYTF,TGTGCCAGCAGTGAGCCCGGGAGCTTTGGCTACACCTTC
TRBV24-1,TRBJ2-3,NA,17,TRBD2,CATSDFVAGLNTDTQYF,TGTGCCACCAGTGATTTTGTAGCGGGGCTAAACACAGATACGCAGTATTTT
TRBV24-1,TRBJ2-2,NA,16,TRBD1,CATSDPGQYRTGELFF,TGTGCCACCAGTGATCCGGGACAGTATCGCACCGGGGAGCTGTTTTTT
TRBV3-1/TRBV3-2,TRBJ1-2,NA,14,NA,CASSPAPEPRGYTF,TGTGCCAGCAGCCCTGCGCCCGAGCCGCGGGGCTACACCTTC
TRBV9,TRBJ2-2,NA,13,NA,CASSEGFFGELFF,TGTGCCAGCAGCGAGGGGTTTTTCGGGGAGCTGTTTTTT
TRBV7-9,TRBJ2-1,NA,15,NA,CASSATSTHRNEQFF,TGTGCCAGCAGCGCAACTAGTACCCATCGTAATGAGCAGTTCTTC
TRBV6-5,TRBJ2-5,NA,13,NA,CASRRGTGETQYF,TGTGCCAGCAGGCGCGGGACCGGGGAGACCCAGTACTTC
TRBV27,TRBJ2-2,NA,14,NA,CASKSGTNTGELFF,TGTGCCAGCAAATCAGGGACGAACACCGGGGAGCTGTTTTTT
TRBV25-1,TRBJ1-6,NA,15,NA,CASSEFGEANSPLHF,TGTGCCAGCAGTGAGTTCGGAGAGGCGAATTCACCCCTCCACTTT
TRBV4-3,TRBJ2-1,NA,17,NA,CASSRALGDFRGNEQFF,TGCGCCAGCAGCCGCGCTTTGGGGGATTTTAGGGGGAATGAGCAGTTCTTC
TRBV7-2,TRBJ1-5,NA,14,NA,CASSLVGRGQPQHF,TGTGCCAGCAGCTTAGTAGGCAGGGGTCAGCCCCAGCATTTT
TRBV19,TRBJ1-1,NA,12,TRBD1,CASDIQGKSAFF,TGTGCCAGTGACATACAGGGGAAGTCAGCTTTCTTT
TRBV6-4,TRBJ1-1,NA,13,NA,CASSVEVNTEAFF,TGTGCCAGCAGTGTGGAGGTGAACACTGAAGCTTTCTTT
TRBV3-1/TRBV3-2,TRBJ1-6,few,15,NA,CASSQGPGSNSPLHF,TGTGCCAGCAGCCAAGGCCCAGGCTCTAATTCACCCCTCCACTTT
TRBV5-8,TRBJ2-1,few,15,TRBD2,CASERGASSYNEQFF,TGTGCCAGCGAGCGGGGGGCAAGCTCCTACAATGAGCAGTTCTTC